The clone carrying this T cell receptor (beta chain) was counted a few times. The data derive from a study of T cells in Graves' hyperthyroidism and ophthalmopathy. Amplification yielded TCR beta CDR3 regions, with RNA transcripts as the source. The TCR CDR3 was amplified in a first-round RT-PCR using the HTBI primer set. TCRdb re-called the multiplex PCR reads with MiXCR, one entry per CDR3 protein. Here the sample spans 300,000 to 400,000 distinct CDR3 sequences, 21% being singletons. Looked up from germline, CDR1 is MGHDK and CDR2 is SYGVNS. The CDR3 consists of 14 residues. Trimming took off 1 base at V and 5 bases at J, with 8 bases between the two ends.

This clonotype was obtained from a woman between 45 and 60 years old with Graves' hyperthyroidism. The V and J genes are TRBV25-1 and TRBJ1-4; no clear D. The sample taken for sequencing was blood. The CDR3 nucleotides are TGTGCCAGCAGTGAATTGGGGAGGAATGAAAAACTGTTTTTT. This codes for CASSELGRNEKLFF.